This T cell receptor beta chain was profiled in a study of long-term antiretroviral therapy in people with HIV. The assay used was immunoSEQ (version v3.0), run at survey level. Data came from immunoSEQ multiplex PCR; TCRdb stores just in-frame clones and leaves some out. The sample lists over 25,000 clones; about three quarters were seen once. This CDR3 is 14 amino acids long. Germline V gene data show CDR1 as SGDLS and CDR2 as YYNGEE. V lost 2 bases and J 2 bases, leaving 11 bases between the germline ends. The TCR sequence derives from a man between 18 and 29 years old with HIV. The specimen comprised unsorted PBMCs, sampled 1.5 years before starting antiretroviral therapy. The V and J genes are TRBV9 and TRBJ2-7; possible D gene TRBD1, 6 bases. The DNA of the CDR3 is TGTGCCAGCAGCGTTGCGGACAGCCCCTACGAGCAGTACTTC. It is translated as CASSVADSPYEQYF.